The 21 T cell receptor beta chains below come from one sample, sequenced in a study of CD8 T cells in Susac syndrome. An amount of RNA that ranged from roughly 0.5 to 1 ug was reverse transcribed with random hexamers. TCRdb recomputed calls from the immunoSEQ multiplex PCR reads with MiXCR, one row per CDR3 protein. The table includes approximately 220,000 distinct CDR3 sequences, approximately 95% detected once. The sequenced sample consisted of CD4+ T cells from PBMCs. Source of these receptors: a human donor with multiple sclerosis.

The J gene is TRBJ2-5, the V gene TRBV20-1, with D possibly TRBD1 on 6 matching bases. Germline CDR1 and CDR2: DFQATT and SNEGSKA (reference sequence). The V end was cut by 6 bases, the J end by 0 bases, with 14 bases between. The CDR3 loop spans 14 amino acids. CDR3 coding DNA: TGCAGTGCCCGAACCCCAGGGGACCAAGAGACCCAGTACTTC. Residues: CSARTPGDQETQYF.

V is TRBV5-1 and J is TRBJ2-6, with D perhaps matching TRBD2 (5 bases). CDR1 is SGHRS and CDR2 is YFSETQ in the germline V gene. V gave up 6 bases and J gave up 0 bases, with 16 bases separating them. The CDR3 contains 17 residues. CDR3 residues: CASTHREKGSGANVLTF. CDR3 bases: TGCGCCAGCACCCACCGGGAAAAGGGCTCTGGGGCCAACGTCCTGACTTTC.

The chain couples TRBV2 to TRBJ1-2; 9 bases align to TRBD1. Looked up from germline, CDR1 is SNHLY and CDR2 is FYNNEI. V lost 6 bases to trimming and J lost 4 bases; unmatched junction nucleotides: 6. CDR3 length: 14 amino acids. The CDR3 DNA sequence: TGTGCCAGCAGACCGGGACAGGGCGTCTATGGCTACACCTTC. It specifies CASRPGQGVYGYTF.

CDR3 in DNA: TGTGCCAGCAGTTTAGGGAACATTCAGTACTTC. It codes for CASSLGNIQYF. V and J are TRBV12-3 or TRBV12-4 and TRBJ2-4; D remains ambiguous. The CDR3 extends over 11 amino acids. With 1 base removed from V and 7 bases from J, the gap between germline ends came to 2 bases.

In this sample, this clonotype turned up once. This chain connects TRBV2 to TRBJ2-4; no definite D call. Germline V CDR1 and CDR2: SNHLY, FYNNEI. V lost 4 bases, J lost 6 bases, and 7 bases lay in between. There are 12 residues in the CDR3. The CDR3: CASSVGLNIQYF. As DNA, the CDR3 is TGTGCCAGCAGTGTGGGCTTAAACATTCAGTACTTC.

The rearrangement links TRBV5-1 to TRBJ2-3; TRBD1 agrees at 8 bases. Unmatched junction bases numbered 7, after V lost 2 bases and J lost 2 bases. This CDR3 spans 16 amino acids. Germline lookup yields CDR1 SGHRS and CDR2 YFSETQ. Here the CDR3 DNA reads TGCGCCAGCAGCTTCCAGGGACAGGCCTTCACAGATACGCAGTATTTT. It is translated as CASSFQGQAFTDTQYF.

The rearrangement joins TRBV9 to TRBJ2-1; D is perhaps TRBD2 (6 bases). Germline V gene sequence: CDR1 SGDLS, CDR2 YYNGEE. V was trimmed by 0 bases and J by 5 bases, leaving 9 bases between them. The length of the CDR3 is 14 residues. The CDR3 bases are TGTGCCAGCAGCGTAGTATGGACTAACAATGAGCAGTTCTTC. This gives the protein CASSVVWTNNEQFF.

This clonotype was observed once. J is TRBJ1-5 and V is TRBV28; no firm D call. The germline V gene encodes CDR1 MDHEN and CDR2 SYDVKM. The CDR3 totals 13 residues. Trimming stripped 3 bases from V and 11 bases from J, with 14 bases between. The CDR3 loop is CASSFDVPQAQHF. As DNA, the CDR3 is TGTGCCAGCAGTTTTGATGTGCCACAAGCCCAGCATTTT.

The rearrangement links TRBV29-1 to TRBJ2-1; 15 bases are shared with TRBD2. The CDR3 is 14 amino acids. V lost 6 bases and J lost 6; bases outside the gene matches: 3. The germline V gene encodes CDR1 SQVTM and CDR2 ANQGSEA. CDR3 loop: CSVRTSGGVNEQFF. The CDR3 DNA follows: TGCAGCGTCAGGACTAGCGGGGGGGTCAATGAGCAGTTCTTC.

The rearrangement uses TRBV12-3 or TRBV12-4 and TRBJ1-1; D might be TRBD1 (5 bases). The CDR3 is 13 residues long. Trimming shortened V by 1 base and J by 10 bases, and 13 bases separated the two germline ends. CDR3 sequence reads: CASSLGEGRRAFF. DNA of the CDR3: TGTGCCAGCAGTTTAGGGGAGGGGAGGAGAGCTTTCTTT.

V gene TRBV20-1 combines with J gene TRBJ2-1, with 8 positions matching TRBD2. V lost 6 bases and J lost 6; bases outside the gene matches: 7. CDR1 and CDR2 from the germline V gene are DFQATT and SNEGSKA (reference sequence). This CDR3 is built from 13 residues. The CDR3 bases are TGCAGTGCCGGGCGGGGGGCAGGCAATGAGCAGTTCTTC. Amino acids: CSAGRGAGNEQFF.

This sequence joins TRBV20-1 and TRBJ2-5, with 8 bases matching TRBD1. Trimming removed 2 bases from V and 4 bases from J; junction bases left unmatched: 6. The CDR3 is 14 residues long. Germline V gene lookup returns CDR1 DFQATT and CDR2 SNEGSKA (reference sequence). DNA for the CDR3: TGCAGTGCTAGACCCCAAACAGGGGGAGAGACCCAGTACTTC. Its translation: CSARPQTGGETQYF.

CDR3 nucleotides: TGCAGCGGGACAGGGGAGGTAGACGAGCAGTACTTC. Encoded protein: CSGTGEVDEQYF. The genes are TRBV29-1 and TRBJ2-7, with 9 nucleotides matching TRBD1. This CDR3 region has 12 residues. CDR1 and CDR2 from the germline V gene are SQVTM and ANQGSEA. Trimming at V came to 7 bases and at J to 5 bases, leaving 6 bases not matched to a gene.

The chain employs TRBV25-1 and TRBJ1-1, with D uncertain. Germline values: CDR1 MGHDK, CDR2 SYGVNS. V was clipped by 6 bases and J by 1 base, with 12 bases between them. The CDR3 sequence is 14 residues long. CDR3 region: CASSPYRQNTEAFF. CDR3 sequence (DNA): TGTGCCAGCAGCCCCTACCGGCAGAACACTGAAGCTTTCTTT.

The gene calls are TRBV12-3 or TRBV12-4 and TRBJ1-2; D unresolved. V was shortened by 5 bases and J by 5 bases, with 21 bases between the two germline ends. This CDR3 is built from 16 residues. CDR3 bases: TGTGCCAGCAGTCCATCGGGCGGGTCGGGAAGGTATGGCTACACCTTC. This codes for CASSPSGGSGRYGYTF.

The CDR3 region is CASSRGDRGYGYTF. CDR3 in DNA: TGTGCCAGCAGCCGAGGGGACAGGGGCTATGGCTACACCTTC. The chain couples TRBV6-5 to TRBJ1-2, with 10 bases fitting TRBD1. The CDR3 is 14 residues long. V shed 6 bases, J shed 4 bases, and the junction held 5 bases outside the gene matches. CDR1 MNHEY and CDR2 SVGAGI come from the germline V gene.

This chain connects TRBV29-1 to TRBJ1-6, with 8 bases matching TRBD1. The trim removed 6 bases at V and 5 bases at J, leaving 12 bases unmatched. CDR1 is SQVTM and CDR2 is ANQGSEA in the germline V gene. The length of the CDR3 is 16 residues. CDR3 nucleotide sequence: TGCAGCGTCACCAATAAGACAGGGGTGAATAATTCACCCCTCCACTTT. This translates into CSVTNKTGVNNSPLHF.

This clonotype came up once. V usage is TRBV3-1 and J usage is TRBJ2-7; D not certain. The germline V gene has CDR1 LGHDT and CDR2 YNNKEL (reference sequence). V dropped 1 base and J dropped 5 bases, with 6 bases sitting between them. There are 12 residues in the CDR3. Here the CDR3 DNA reads TGTGCCAGCAGCCAAGTGAAAAACGAGCAGTACTTC. Its protein product is CASSQVKNEQYF.

The table lists this clonotype with a count of one. The chain links TRBV20-1 to TRBJ2-7; D may match TRBD1 or TRBD2 (5 bases each). Germline lookup yields CDR1 DFQATT and CDR2 SNEGSKA (reference sequence). V was pared by 6 bases and J by 3 bases, with 21 bases between. The CDR3 has 15 amino acids. Here the CDR3 DNA reads TGCAGTGCCGTAACCGGAGCGGCAGGGTACTACGAGCAGTACTTC. This translates into CSAVTGAAGYYEQYF.

The chain has TRBV5-6 and TRBJ1-4, with 8 positions matching TRBD1. With V trimmed by 1 base and J by 7 bases, 3 bases remained unmatched. The CDR3 consists of 14 residues. The germline V gene has CDR1 SGHDT and CDR2 YYEEEE. The CDR3 sequence is CASSLKQGGEKLFF. The CDR3 DNA sequence: TGTGCCAGCAGCTTGAAACAGGGGGGTGAAAAACTGTTTTTT. Supplemented by reference TRBV5-6 and TRBJ1-4, the full variable domain reads DAGVTQSPTHLIKTRGQQVTLRCSPKSGHDTVSWYQQALGQGPQFIFQYYEEEERQRGNFPDRFSGHQFPNYSSELNVNALLLGDSALYLCASSLKQGGEKLFFGSGTQLSVL.

This clonotype occurred once. The junction does not match germline at one end; this may be a read error. J is TRBJ1-5 and V is TRBV6-1; D is ambiguous. In germline, CDR1 is MNHNS, CDR2 SASEGT. There are 14 residues in the CDR3. Here the CDR3 reads CASIPSGPNRPQHF. CDR3 bases: TGTGCCAGCATTCCCTCGGGCCCTAATCGGCCCCAGCATTTT.